The rows below give T cell receptor beta chains drawn from one sample of a study of blood T cell repertoires in COVID-19. The protocol was immunoSEQ multiplex PCR, while the TCRdb copy is restricted to in-frame clones and leaves out a portion. The sample lists 95,000 to 150,000 clones; over 75% were seen once. Sequenced material: peripheral blood. These receptor sequences come from a man aged 55 to 70 with active or convalescent COVID-19. Each CDR3 is given with its conserved first and last residue. Fields, in order: CDR3 length, J gene, V gene, clone size, D gene, CDR3 DNA, CDR3 protein. D genes are given only for firm matches. A row's size may be missing; if present it is once, few, many or a size class.

len: 15; j_gene: TRBJ2-7; v_gene: TRBV19; abundance: .; d_gene: .; CDR3nt: TGTGCCAGTAGGCCAGCGGGCGGGCACTCCTACGAGCAGTACTTC; CDR3aa: CASRPAGGHSYEQYF
len: 15; j_gene: TRBJ2-3; v_gene: TRBV6-5; abundance: once; d_gene: .; CDR3nt: TGTGCCAGCAGTTCGACAGCTTCTAGCACAGATACGCAGTATTTT; CDR3aa: CASSSTASSTDTQYF
len: 15; j_gene: TRBJ1-3; v_gene: TRBV4-2; abundance: .; d_gene: TRBD1; CDR3nt: TGTGCCAGCAGCCAACGACAGGGGGCTGGAAACACCATATATTTT; CDR3aa: CASSQRQGAGNTIYF
len: 16; j_gene: TRBJ2-4; v_gene: TRBV6-2/TRBV6-3; abundance: .; d_gene: TRBD1; CDR3nt: TGTGCCAGCAGTTACTCGAGATCAGGGGGCAAAAACATTCAGTACTTC; CDR3aa: CASSYSRSGGKNIQYF
len: 15; j_gene: TRBJ2-5; v_gene: TRBV9; abundance: .; d_gene: TRBD2; CDR3nt: TGTGCCAGCACCCTCGGGACTAGCGGACAAGAGACCCAGTACTTC; CDR3aa: CASTLGTSGQETQYF
len: 14; j_gene: TRBJ2-7; v_gene: TRBV5-4; abundance: .; d_gene: .; CDR3nt: TGTGCCAGCAGCTTGCCTCCAGGGGATCGCGAGCAGTACTTC; CDR3aa: CASSLPPGDREQYF
len: 15; j_gene: TRBJ2-1; v_gene: TRBV19; abundance: .; d_gene: .; CDR3nt: TGTGCCAGTACCAAGGGGGGGACCCTCTACAATGAGCAGTTCTTC; CDR3aa: CASTKGGTLYNEQFF
len: 14; j_gene: TRBJ2-5; v_gene: TRBV28; abundance: .; d_gene: .; CDR3nt: TGTGCCAGCAGTTTTTCCCCGACTCGGGAGACCCAGTACTTC; CDR3aa: CASSFSPTRETQYF
len: 13; j_gene: TRBJ2-7; v_gene: TRBV28; abundance: .; d_gene: .; CDR3nt: TGTGCCAGCAGTGAAGCAGGGGCCGGAGAGCAGTACTTC; CDR3aa: CASSEAGAGEQYF
len: 15; j_gene: TRBJ2-2; v_gene: TRBV6-2/TRBV6-3; abundance: few; d_gene: TRBD2; CDR3nt: TGTGCCAGCAGTTCGGGACTAGATGTCACCGGGGAGCTGTTTTTT; CDR3aa: CASSSGLDVTGELFF
len: 18; j_gene: TRBJ2-4; v_gene: TRBV27; abundance: .; d_gene: TRBD1; CDR3nt: TGTGCCAGCAGTTTATCGGGGACAGGGGTTGCGGCCAAAAACATTCAGTACTTC; CDR3aa: CASSLSGTGVAAKNIQYF
len: 14; j_gene: TRBJ1-2; v_gene: TRBV9; abundance: .; d_gene: .; CDR3nt: TGTGCCAGCAGCGTCAGGGGTGGCAACTATGGCTACACCTTC; CDR3aa: CASSVRGGNYGYTF
len: 14; j_gene: TRBJ2-3; v_gene: TRBV6-5; abundance: .; d_gene: TRBD1; CDR3nt: TGTGCCAGCACGGACAGGGGTCAGACAGATACGCAGTATTTT; CDR3aa: CASTDRGQTDTQYF
len: 15; j_gene: TRBJ2-7; v_gene: TRBV7-2; abundance: .; d_gene: TRBD2; CDR3nt: TGTGCCAGCAGCTTAGCGGTCGGGGGGAACTACGAGCAGTACTTC; CDR3aa: CASSLAVGGNYEQYF
len: 16; j_gene: TRBJ2-2; v_gene: TRBV6-2/TRBV6-3; abundance: .; d_gene: .; CDR3nt: TGTGCCAGCAGTCTCCTCTTCGGCCGGGAGACCGGGGAGCTGTTTTTT; CDR3aa: CASSLLFGRETGELFF
len: 15; j_gene: TRBJ1-2; v_gene: TRBV28; abundance: .; d_gene: .; CDR3nt: TGTGCCAGCAGTTTACGTCCCACCACATCCTATGGCTACACCTTC; CDR3aa: CASSLRPTTSYGYTF
len: 14; j_gene: TRBJ2-7; v_gene: TRBV24-1; abundance: .; d_gene: TRBD1; CDR3nt: TGTGCCACCTCCAGGGGACAGGGATTCTACGAGCAGTACTTC; CDR3aa: CATSRGQGFYEQYF
len: 16; j_gene: TRBJ2-2; v_gene: TRBV9; abundance: .; d_gene: TRBD2; CDR3nt: TGTGCCAGCAGCGTAGACCCAGCGGGAGTATCCGGGGAGCTGTTTTTT; CDR3aa: CASSVDPAGVSGELFF
len: 15; j_gene: TRBJ2-1; v_gene: TRBV28; abundance: .; d_gene: TRBD2; CDR3nt: TGTGCCAGCAGTTCACCAGCGGGGGGAAAGAATGAGCAGTTCTTC; CDR3aa: CASSSPAGGKNEQFF
len: 18; j_gene: TRBJ2-5; v_gene: TRBV5-1; abundance: .; d_gene: TRBD2; CDR3nt: TGCGCCAGCAGCTTTACTCCCCTCGGAGCGGGAATATGGGAGACCCAGTACTTC; CDR3aa: CASSFTPLGAGIWETQYF
len: 16; j_gene: TRBJ2-1; v_gene: TRBV24-1; abundance: .; d_gene: TRBD2; CDR3nt: TGTGCCACCAGTGCCATAGCGGGAGAGGAGAGGTTTGAGCAGTTCTTC; CDR3aa: CATSAIAGEERFEQFF
len: 13; j_gene: TRBJ1-4; v_gene: TRBV7-9; abundance: .; d_gene: .; CDR3nt: TGTGCCAGCAGGGGATCAGGGTCGGGAAAACTGTTTTTT; CDR3aa: CASRGSGSGKLFF
len: 17; j_gene: TRBJ1-2; v_gene: TRBV27; abundance: few; d_gene: TRBD1; CDR3nt: TGTGCCAGCACCAATCCGGGACAGGGGGTTATTAACTATGGCTACACCTTC; CDR3aa: CASTNPGQGVINYGYTF
len: 15; j_gene: TRBJ2-1; v_gene: TRBV27; abundance: .; d_gene: .; CDR3nt: TGTGCCAGCAGCCGACTAGCTTTAGGGGGGGATGAGCAGTTCTTC; CDR3aa: CASSRLALGGDEQFF
len: 14; j_gene: TRBJ2-3; v_gene: TRBV9; abundance: .; d_gene: .; CDR3nt: TGTGCCAGCAGCGTAGCGTCTAGCTGGGATACGCAGTATTTT; CDR3aa: CASSVASSWDTQYF
len: 17; j_gene: TRBJ2-2; v_gene: TRBV10-3; abundance: .; d_gene: .; CDR3nt: TGTGCCATCAGTGATCTTAAGGGGGACGGAGGTACCGGGGAGCTGTTTTTT; CDR3aa: CAISDLKGDGGTGELFF
len: 19; j_gene: TRBJ2-2; v_gene: TRBV3-1/TRBV3-2; abundance: .; d_gene: .; CDR3nt: TGTGCCAGCAGCCAAAAAACCCCTTTCTCAGGGCCTCGGGTTGGGGAGCTGTTTTTT; CDR3aa: CASSQKTPFSGPRVGELFF
len: 16; j_gene: TRBJ2-2; v_gene: TRBV28; abundance: .; d_gene: .; CDR3nt: TGTGCCAGCAGTGCCCGACGGGTACCCAACACCGGGGAGCTGTTTTTT; CDR3aa: CASSARRVPNTGELFF
len: 14; j_gene: TRBJ2-7; v_gene: TRBV9; abundance: .; d_gene: .; CDR3nt: TGTGCCAGCAGCGTAGGCTGGGAGAATTACGAGCAGTACTTC; CDR3aa: CASSVGWENYEQYF
len: 15; j_gene: TRBJ2-2; v_gene: TRBV7-8; abundance: few; d_gene: TRBD2; CDR3nt: TGTGCCAGCAGCTTAGCGTCCAGCGGGAGCGGGGAGCTGTTTTTT; CDR3aa: CASSLASSGSGELFF
len: 14; j_gene: TRBJ1-4; v_gene: TRBV28; abundance: .; d_gene: .; CDR3nt: TGTGCCAGCAGCCCCCCGACAGATCATGAAAAACTGTTTTTT; CDR3aa: CASSPPTDHEKLFF
len: 16; j_gene: TRBJ2-3; v_gene: TRBV5-1; abundance: .; d_gene: TRBD2; CDR3nt: TGCGCCAGCAGCTATCTAGCGGGAGGGCCCTCAGATACGCAGTATTTT; CDR3aa: CASSYLAGGPSDTQYF
len: 12; j_gene: TRBJ2-5; v_gene: TRBV2; abundance: .; d_gene: .; CDR3nt: TGTGCCAGCAGTGTTCAGGGGGAGACCCAGTACTTC; CDR3aa: CASSVQGETQYF
len: 13; j_gene: TRBJ2-7; v_gene: TRBV27; abundance: .; d_gene: .; CDR3nt: TGTGCCAGCAAGCTGACAGGTTACTACGAGCAGTACTTC; CDR3aa: CASKLTGYYEQYF
len: 13; j_gene: TRBJ1-1; v_gene: TRBV12-3/TRBV12-4; abundance: .; d_gene: TRBD1; CDR3nt: TGTGCCAGCAGCCTCAGGGGGCCAGGATTGGCTTTCTTT; CDR3aa: CASSLRGPGLAFF
len: 11; j_gene: TRBJ1-1; v_gene: TRBV6-5; abundance: .; d_gene: .; CDR3nt: TGTGCCTCAGGGATGAACACTGAAGCTTTCTTT; CDR3aa: CASGMNTEAFF
len: 15; j_gene: TRBJ2-1; v_gene: TRBV5-4; abundance: .; d_gene: TRBD1; CDR3nt: TGTGCCAGCAGCCTGACAGGGACAGATTACAATGAGCAGTTCTTC; CDR3aa: CASSLTGTDYNEQFF
len: 11; j_gene: TRBJ2-1; v_gene: TRBV20-1; abundance: .; d_gene: .; CDR3nt: TGCAGTGCTAATAGGGAGTATCTGCAGTTCTTC; CDR3aa: CSANREYLQFF
len: 16; j_gene: TRBJ2-7; v_gene: TRBV5-1; abundance: .; d_gene: .; CDR3nt: TGCGCCAGCAGCTTGGTGGGAGGAATAGGTTTGTACGAGCAGTACTTC; CDR3aa: CASSLVGGIGLYEQYF
len: 13; j_gene: TRBJ2-7; v_gene: TRBV6-5; abundance: .; d_gene: TRBD2; CDR3nt: TGTGCGAGCAGGTCCCTAGCGGATTACGAGCAGTACTTC; CDR3aa: CASRSLADYEQYF